Sequencing of this T cell receptor (beta chain) was carried out in a study of healthy donors' naive CD4 and CD8 T cells. A linear amplification protocol produced the TCR libraries from about 450 ng of total RNA. TCRdb processed the reads anew with MiXCR; each CDR3 protein has one entry. The sample carries about 200,000 distinct CDR3 sequences, 65% to 75% recorded once. CDR1 and CDR2 (germline): SQVTM, ANQGSEA. CDR3 length: 12 amino acids. Notes on this clonotype: At one end, the junction sequence differs from germline, possibly due to a read error.

This chain connects TRBV29-1 to TRBJ2-5; 8 positions agree with TRBD1. The source is a pool of human donors in good health; the sample pools cells from several healthy donors. Sequenced input: naive CD4+ and CD8+ T cells sorted from blood, pooled from several donors. This CDR3 reads CSAEQGEETQYF. Here the CDR3 DNA reads TGCAGCGCTGAACAGGGGGAAGAGACCCAGTACTTC.